The 8 T cell receptor beta chains given below trace back to one sample, sequenced in a study of cytomegalovirus exposure and HLA in healthy donors. Primers for the PCR totalled 60 Vbeta and 13 Jbeta. Data came from immunoSEQ multiplex PCR; TCRdb stores just in-frame clones and leaves some out. Of 40,000 to 55,000 clones in the sample, approximately 70% were seen once. Sequenced input: PBMCs. Receptor source: a man younger than 35 in good health and CMV-seronegative.

The chain recombines TRBV7-2 with TRBJ1-2, with a possible D match to TRBD1 (6 bases). CDR1 and CDR2 from the germline V gene are SGHTA and FQGNSA. This CDR3 contains 14 residues. V was shortened by 5 bases and J by 2 bases, with 12 bases between the two germline ends. CDR3 sequence reads: CASSAQGLNYGYTF. For the CDR3, the DNA is TGTGCCAGCAGCGCACAGGGATTGAACTATGGCTACACCTTC.

The chain employs TRBV28 and TRBJ2-7; TRBD1 aligns across 8 bases. V shed 6 bases and J 3 bases; nucleotides not matched to a gene: 13. Germline V CDR1 and CDR2: MDHEN, SYDVKM. This CDR3 region has 16 residues. CDR3 sequence: CASSRLRGPFVYEQYF. DNA for the CDR3: TGTGCCAGCAGCCGACTCAGGGGGCCTTTTGTCTACGAGCAGTACTTC. Full variable domain (rest looked up from reference TRBV28 and TRBJ2-7): DVKVTQSSRYLVKRTGEKVFLECVQDMDHENMFWYRQDPGLGLRLIYFSYDVKMKEKGDIPEGYSVSREKKERFSLILESASTNQTSMYLCASSRLRGPFVYEQYFGPGTRLTVT.

The chain uses TRBV5-4 and TRBJ2-7; 9 nucleotides line up with TRBD1. After removal of 0 bases from V and 5 bases from J, the junction contained 6 bases not matched to a gene. This CDR3 contains 15 residues. Germline-derived CDR1 and CDR2 are SGHNT and YYREEE (reference sequence). The CDR3 DNA reads TGTGCCAGCAGCTTGGAGGGACAGGGAGGTCACGAGCAGTACTTC. Amino acid sequence: CASSLEGQGGHEQYF. The full variable domain, completed using reference TRBV5-4 and TRBJ2-7, is ETGVTQSPTHLIKTRGQQVTLRCSSQSGHNTVSWYQQALGQGPQFIFQYYREEENGRGNFPPRFSGLQFPNYSSELNVNALELDDSALYLCASSLEGQGGHEQYFGPGTRLTVT.

This chain uses TRBV6-5 with TRBJ1-1; D uncertain. The CDR3 sequence is 13 residues long. Trimming took off 3 bases at V and 2 bases at J, with 7 bases between the two ends. Germline V CDR1 and CDR2: MNHEY, SVGAGI. The CDR3 is CASSYQENTEAFF. The CDR3 DNA sequence: TGTGCCAGCAGTTATCAGGAAAACACTGAAGCTTTCTTT.

The V call is TRBV2, the J call TRBJ2-6; possible D gene TRBD1, 6 bases. CDR3 length: 17 amino acids. Germline V gene sequence: CDR1 SNHLY, CDR2 FYNNEI. The ends were cut back, 6 bases at V and 0 bases at J, with 15 bases in the middle. The CDR3 coding sequence is TGTGCCAGCAGCACCCAGGGGTTGCGCTCTGGGGCCAACGTCCTGACTTTC. This sequence encodes CASSTQGLRSGANVLTF.

The chain is built from TRBV10-3 and TRBJ2-6; 7 positions match TRBD1. There are 13 residues in the CDR3. With V trimmed by 7 bases and J by 6 bases, 3 bases remained unmatched. The germline V gene encodes CDR1 ENHRY and CDR2 SYGVKD. The DNA of the CDR3 is TGTGCCATCACTGACAGGGTGGCCAACGTCCTGACTTTC. This translates into CAITDRVANVLTF.

V and J are TRBV4-2 and TRBJ1-1, with D tentatively TRBD1 (6 bases). Germline values: CDR1 LGHNA, CDR2 YNFKEQ. V dropped 4 bases and J dropped 0 bases, with 15 bases sitting between them. The CDR3 is 16 residues long. CDR3 in DNA: TGTGCCAGCAGCCTCGGCAATGGACAGCTGAACACTGAAGCTTTCTTT. Translation: CASSLGNGQLNTEAFF.

DNA of the CDR3: TGTGCCAGCAGTTACTCCAGGACAGGGTCTGGCGGCTACACCTTC. Encoded protein: CASSYSRTGSGGYTF. V and J are TRBV6-5 and TRBJ1-2, with 8 bases identical to TRBD1. The CDR3 spans 15 residues. V gave up 0 bases and J gave up 8 bases; unmatched junction bases: 8. The germline V gene has CDR1 MNHEY and CDR2 SVGAGI.